This record concerns one TCR beta chain sequence. Antigen unknown. These data come from a study of T cell repertoires in cytomegalovirus infection. TCRdb processed the reads anew with MiXCR; each CDR3 protein has one entry. The sample consists of roughly 860,000 distinct CDR3 sequences, over 25% of them appearing once. The J segment lost 3 bases and the V segment lost 3 bases, leaving 10 bases of the junction unmatched. Germline CDR1 reads SGDLS; CDR2 reads YYNGEE. The CDR3 spans 17 residues. This specimen was cultured CD8+ T cells from PBMCs, taken from culture after CMV antigen stimulation. The rearrangement uses TRBV9 and TRBJ1-4, with TRBD1 matching over 8 bases. The clonotype originates from a human donor in good health (CMV status not recorded). Some clones in this sample may be carry-over from other donors' samples. CDR3 sequence reads: CASSAPGGRGANEKLFF. In DNA form, the CDR3 reads TGTGCCAGCAGCGCTCCAGGGGGCCGCGGGGCTAATGAAAAACTGTTTTTT.